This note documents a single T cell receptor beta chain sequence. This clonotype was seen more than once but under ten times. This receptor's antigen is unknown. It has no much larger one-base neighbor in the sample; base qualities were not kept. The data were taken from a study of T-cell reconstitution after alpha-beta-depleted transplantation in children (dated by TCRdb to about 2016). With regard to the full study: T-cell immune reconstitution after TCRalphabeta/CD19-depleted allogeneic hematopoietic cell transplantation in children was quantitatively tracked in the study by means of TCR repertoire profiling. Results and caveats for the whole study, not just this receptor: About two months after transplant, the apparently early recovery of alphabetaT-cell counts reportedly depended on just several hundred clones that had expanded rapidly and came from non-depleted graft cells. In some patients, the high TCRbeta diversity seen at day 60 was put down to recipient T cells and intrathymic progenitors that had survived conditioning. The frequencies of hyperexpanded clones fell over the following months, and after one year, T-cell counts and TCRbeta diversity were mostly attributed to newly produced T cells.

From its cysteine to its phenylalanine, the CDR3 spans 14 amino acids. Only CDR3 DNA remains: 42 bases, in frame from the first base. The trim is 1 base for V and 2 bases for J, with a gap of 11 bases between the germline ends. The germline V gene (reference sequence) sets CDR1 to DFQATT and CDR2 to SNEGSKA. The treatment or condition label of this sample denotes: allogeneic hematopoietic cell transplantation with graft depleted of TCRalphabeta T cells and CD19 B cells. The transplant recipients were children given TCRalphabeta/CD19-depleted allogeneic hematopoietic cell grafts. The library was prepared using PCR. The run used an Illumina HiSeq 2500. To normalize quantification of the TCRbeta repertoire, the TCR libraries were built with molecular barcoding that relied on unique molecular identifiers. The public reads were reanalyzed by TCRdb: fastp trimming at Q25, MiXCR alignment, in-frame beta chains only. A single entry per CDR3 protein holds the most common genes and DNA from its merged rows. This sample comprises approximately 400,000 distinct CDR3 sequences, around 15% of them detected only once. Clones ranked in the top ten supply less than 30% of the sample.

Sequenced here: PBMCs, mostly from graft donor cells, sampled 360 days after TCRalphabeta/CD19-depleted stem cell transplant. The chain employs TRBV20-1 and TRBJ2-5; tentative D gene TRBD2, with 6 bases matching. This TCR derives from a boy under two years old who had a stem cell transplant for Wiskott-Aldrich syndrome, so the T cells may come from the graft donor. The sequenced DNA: TGCAGTGCTAGAGGCTCTAGCGCGCAAGAGACCCAGTACTTC. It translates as CSARGSSAQETQYF.